Below, 26 T cell receptor beta chains from the same sample are listed, as sequenced in a study of blood T cell repertoires in COVID-19. Profiling relied on immunoSEQ multiplex PCR, and the TCRdb table lists in-frame clones only, not all of them. The sample lists around 200,000 clones; more than 80% were seen once. Material: PBMCs or T cells enriched from blood (not recorded which). All receptors derive from a woman in her forties with acute COVID-19.

V is TRBV14 and J is TRBJ1-2; TRBD1 might be the D (6 bases). The germline CDR1 and CDR2 sequences are SGHDN and FVKESK. The CDR3 spans 16 residues. With 4 bases removed from V and 6 bases from J, the gap between germline ends came to 21 bases. The CDR3 sequence: CASSPTPQQGFNGYTF. The CDR3 DNA reads as TGTGCCAGCAGCCCCACTCCTCAACAGGGATTCAATGGCTACACCTTC.

The chain is built from TRBV29-1 and TRBJ1-1; D is unclear. Trimming stripped 1 base from V and 10 bases from J, with 13 bases between. Germline-derived CDR1 and CDR2 are SQVTM and ANQGSEA. There are 12 residues in the CDR3. CDR3 loop: CSVEASGRRAFF. CDR3 nucleotide sequence: TGCAGCGTTGAAGCCTCCGGGAGGCGAGCTTTCTTT.

The rearrangement uses TRBV10-3 and TRBJ1-4, with a weak D call TRBD1 (5 bases). This CDR3 has 16 residues. Germline V gene sequence: CDR1 ENHRY, CDR2 SYGVKD. V dropped 0 bases and J dropped 6 bases, with 14 bases sitting between them. CDR3 sequence reads: CAISESWGYGYEKLFF. In DNA, the CDR3 is TGTGCCATCAGTGAGTCCTGGGGCTACGGATATGAAAAACTGTTTTTT.

In the case of this clone: At one of its ends the junction is not consistent with the germline gene, which may arise from a read error. The CDR3 DNA sequence: TGTGCTAGCAGCTCACAGGGGTTGGGATACAATGAGCAGTTCTTC. It is translated as CASSSQGLGYNEQFF. This chain links TRBV7-7 with TRBJ2-1, with 7 bases fitting TRBD1. Germline CDR1 SSHAT, CDR2 FNYEAQ (reference sequence). The CDR3 has 15 amino acids.

The chain is built from TRBV27 and TRBJ1-2, with D maybe TRBD1 (5 bases). The CDR3 is 13 residues long. CDR1 and CDR2 from the germline V gene are MNHEY and SMNVEV (reference sequence). Trimming shortened V by 4 bases and J by 7 bases, and 13 bases separated the two germline ends. The DNA of the CDR3 is TGTGCCAGCAGTTCGCAGGGTAGATCTGGCTACACCTTC. This sequence encodes CASSSQGRSGYTF.

The gene calls are TRBV3-1 (or the pseudogene TRBV3-2) and TRBJ1-1; a possible D gene is TRBD1 (6 bases). V gave up 5 bases and J gave up 5 bases, with 12 bases separating them. Germline assignment: CDR1 LGHDT and CDR2 YNNKEL (reference sequence). This CDR3 contains 13 residues. CDR3 protein: CASSSNQGTEAFF. CDR3 DNA: TGTGCCAGCAGCTCTAACCAGGGGACTGAAGCTTTCTTT.

The gene calls are TRBV30 and TRBJ1-1; D may be TRBD1 (6 bases). The CDR3 is 12 amino acids. Germline CDR1 reads GTSNPN; CDR2 reads SVGIG (reference sequence). The V end was cut by 4 bases, the J end by 9 bases, with 15 bases between. CDR3 sequence (DNA): TGTGCCTGGAACGTGGGGGCAGTCCAAGCTTTCTTT. It is translated as CAWNVGAVQAFF.

The J gene is TRBJ2-1, the V gene TRBV3-1 (or the pseudogene TRBV3-2); 7 bases fit TRBD1. Germline V lookup: CDR1 LGHDT, CDR2 YNNKEL (reference sequence). The CDR3 consists of 14 residues. The V segment lost 5 bases and the J segment 4 bases; nucleotides outside the gene matches: 5. CDR3 protein: CASSCRDSYNEQFF. Written as DNA, the CDR3 is TGTGCCAGCAGCTGCCGGGACAGTTACAATGAGCAGTTCTTC.

This clone was recorded a few times. This chain joins TRBV5-1 and TRBJ2-6, with 11 bases fitting TRBD1. There are 19 residues in the CDR3. V lost 4 bases, J lost 1 base, and 10 bases stayed unmatched. Germline V gives CDR1 SGHRS, CDR2 YFSETQ. CDR3 in DNA: TGCGCCAGCAGCCGATCCGGGACAGGGGGATCATCTGGGGCCAACGTCCTGACTTTC. As protein: CASSRSGTGGSSGANVLTF. The whole variable domain, remainder taken from reference TRBV5-1 and TRBJ2-6, is KAGVTQTPRYLIKTRGQQVTLSCSPISGHRSVSWYQQTPGQGLQFLFEYFSETQRNKGNFPGRFSGRQFSNSRSEMNVSTLELGDSALYLCASSRSGTGGSSGANVLTFGAGSRLTVL.

The CDR3 region has the DNA TGTGCCAGCAGCCCGCGGGCAGCTTATAATTCACCCCTCCACTTT. Translation: CASSPRAAYNSPLHF. This chain connects TRBV11-2 to TRBJ1-6; D unclear. From germline, CDR1 is SGHAT and CDR2 FQNNGV. V lost 5 bases to trimming and J lost 4 bases, with 12 bases between them. The CDR3 has 15 amino acids.

This chain links TRBV27 with TRBJ2-7, with a possible D match to TRBD1 (5 bases). Looked up from germline, CDR1 is MNHEY and CDR2 is SMNVEV (reference sequence). This CDR3 spans 14 amino acids. V lost 2 bases and J lost 6, with 14 bases in between. The chain's CDR3 is CASSLTPGHIEQYV. CDR3 sequence (DNA): TGTGCCAGCAGTTTAACCCCCGGACACATCGAGCAGTACGTC.

V gene TRBV24-1 combines with J gene TRBJ2-1; no clear D. The CDR3 covers 12 residues. Germline CDR1 is KGHDR and CDR2 is SFDVKD. The germline V and J ends were trimmed by 6 bases and 6 bases, with 8 bases remaining between them. CDR3 nucleotides: TGTGCCACCAGTTTTAACAGCAATGAGCAGTTCTTC. Protein sequence: CATSFNSNEQFF.

In nucleotides, the CDR3 is TGCGCCAGCAGCCAAGATGTTGGAGATGGGGAAAAACTGTTTTTT. Amino acids: CASSQDVGDGEKLFF. The rearrangement uses TRBV4-3 and TRBJ1-4; D is undetermined. The CDR3 spans 15 residues. The V end lost 0 bases, the J end lost 8 bases, and 13 bases lay between the germline ends. Germline CDR1 and CDR2: LGHNA and YSLEER.

This chain joins TRBV9 and TRBJ1-2; D is perhaps TRBD1 (5 bases). The V gene lost 4 bases and the J gene lost 3 bases, with 16 bases spanning the gap. The germline CDR1 and CDR2 sequences are SGDLS and YYNGEE. CDR3 length: 15 amino acids. The CDR3 bases are TGTGCCAGCAGCCCCCGGGCAGGGCTGCACTATGGCTACACCTTC. Protein product: CASSPRAGLHYGYTF.

The rearrangement links TRBV4-3 to TRBJ1-2; D gene ambiguous. This CDR3 comprises 16 residues. Trimming took off 0 bases at V and 4 bases at J, with 15 bases between the two ends. Per germline, CDR1 LGHNA and CDR2 YSLEER. The CDR3 nucleotides read TGCGCCAGCAGCCAAGATTCGAACACCGCAATCTATGGCTACACCTTC. Translation: CASSQDSNTAIYGYTF.

This chain uses TRBV18 with TRBJ1-1, with D perhaps TRBD1 (6 bases). The V gene lost 3 bases and the J gene lost 4 bases, with 12 bases spanning the gap. Germline V gives CDR1 KGHSH, CDR2 LQKENI. The CDR3 runs to 14 residues. The CDR3 sequence is CASSPETGFTEAFF. In DNA, the CDR3 is TGTGCCAGCTCACCGGAAACAGGGTTCACTGAAGCTTTCTTT.

The chain employs TRBV27 and TRBJ1-2, with 8 nucleotides matching TRBD1. CDR3 size: 14 residues. Germline CDR1 and CDR2: MNHEY and SMNVEV (reference sequence). V lost 3 bases, J lost 8 bases, and 8 bases stayed unmatched. The CDR3 reads CASSFGQGARGYTF. In nucleotides, the CDR3 is TGTGCCAGCAGTTTTGGCCAGGGGGCTCGGGGCTACACCTTC.

The rearrangement joins TRBV19 to TRBJ1-1, with D maybe TRBD1 (6 bases). V was cut by 4 bases and J by 1 base, with 16 bases left in between. CDR1 is LNHDA and CDR2 is SQIVND in the germline V gene (reference sequence). The CDR3 is 16 amino acids. CDR3 residues: CASSSQGGGANTEAFF. In DNA, the CDR3 is TGTGCCAGTAGTAGCCAGGGTGGGGGGGCGAACACTGAAGCTTTCTTT.

The V and J genes are TRBV7-8 and TRBJ2-3, with 12 bases lining up with TRBD2. V dropped 7 bases and J dropped 1; count of bases not matched to a gene: 3. CDR1 and CDR2 from the germline V gene are SGHVS and FQNEAQ. The length of the CDR3 is 15 residues. The CDR3 is CASNRLAGGTDTQYF. CDR3 DNA sequence: TGTGCCAGCAACCGACTAGCGGGGGGCACAGATACGCAGTATTTT. The whole variable domain, remainder taken from reference TRBV7-8 and TRBJ2-3, is GAGVSQSPRYKVAKRGQDVALRCDPISGHVSLFWYQQALGQGPEFLTYFQNEAQLDKSGLPSDRFFAERPEGSVSTLKIQRTQQEDSAVYLCASNRLAGGTDTQYFGPGTRLTVL.

This clone came up once. The chain employs TRBV5-1 and TRBJ1-6; unclear D gene. The CDR3 spans 9 residues. CDR1 and CDR2 (germline): SGHRS, YFSETQ. The V end was cut by 7 bases, the J end by 11 bases, with 4 bases between. CDR3 sequence: CASLTPLHF. In nucleotides, the CDR3 is TGCGCCAGCTTAACACCCCTCCACTTT.

The chain employs TRBV6-5 and TRBJ1-2; D unclear. V lost 2 bases and J lost 5, with 6 bases in between. This CDR3 has 12 amino acids. Per germline, CDR1 MNHEY and CDR2 SVGAGI. This CDR3 reads CASSYGPYGYTF. CDR3 nucleotide sequence: TGTGCCAGCAGTTACGGCCCTTATGGCTACACCTTC.

V and J are TRBV7-9 and TRBJ1-2; no reliable D call. V was trimmed by 0 bases and J by 6 bases, leaving 14 bases between them. Germline CDR1 is SEHNR and CDR2 is FQNEAQ (reference sequence). The CDR3 has 15 residues. This chain's CDR3 is CASSLASAGPDGYTF. The CDR3 bases are TGTGCCAGCAGCTTAGCCTCTGCAGGTCCGGATGGCTACACCTTC.

This chain joins TRBV12-3 or TRBV12-4 and TRBJ1-2; unclear D gene. Trimming left V 3 bases short and J 8 bases short, with 10 bases between. The CDR3 is made up of 12 amino acids. CDR3 bases: TGTGCCAGCAGTTTTCACTCGGGAGGCTACACCTTC. It translates to CASSFHSGGYTF.

The chain carries TRBV19 and TRBJ1-5; D ambiguous. V lost 5 bases and J lost 9, with 11 bases in between. The CDR3 has 12 residues. The germline V gene encodes CDR1 LNHDA and CDR2 SQIVND (reference sequence). The CDR3 nucleotides are TGTGCCAGTAGTCTCCTTACCGGGCCCCAGCATTTT. Encoded protein: CASSLLTGPQHF.

The rearrangement joins TRBV6-5 to TRBJ1-2; D not resolved. This CDR3 is built from 13 residues. Germline CDR1 is MNHEY and CDR2 is SVGAGI. Between the trimmed V and J ends, which lost 2 bases and 4 bases, there was a span of 8 bases. This chain's CDR3 is CASSYGIAYGYTF. CDR3 nucleotides: TGTGCCAGCAGTTACGGCATAGCCTATGGCTACACCTTC.

This clone was counted a few times. The V and J genes are TRBV12-3 or TRBV12-4 and TRBJ1-2; the match to TRBD1 covers 7 bases. J lost 4 bases, V lost 9 bases, and 8 bases had no gene match. The CDR3 runs to 13 residues. The chain's CDR3 is CASTRGLAYGYTF. The CDR3 DNA reads as TGTGCCAGTACGAGGGGGCTGGCCTATGGCTACACCTTC.